This is a list of T cell receptor beta chains from one sample in a study of blood T cell repertoires in COVID-19. This table comes from immunoSEQ multiplex PCR, and its TCRdb copy is limited to in-frame clones, with some not included. The sample contains approximately 250,000 clones, about nine tenths of which appear only once. The sequenced sample was PBMCs or T cells enriched from blood (not recorded which). Receptor source: a woman aged 25 to 45 with acute COVID-19. CDR3s leave out the opening cysteine and the closing phenylalanine or tryptophan. The D gene is left open where the match is weak. Part of the rows lack a size; the others show once, few, many or a class for expanded clones.

TRBJ2-3,.,.,TRBV2,ASSEGVASGSTDTQY
TRBJ1-1,.,.,TRBV15,ATSEEVRLYTEAF
TRBJ2-7,.,TRBD2,TRBV5-1,ASSLTSGRAVTTYEQY
TRBJ1-2,.,.,TRBV27,ASSPGWGSSNYGYT
TRBJ2-1,few,TRBD2,TRBV11-2,ASSLGLAGVGSYNEQF
TRBJ1-2,.,TRBD1,TRBV6-2/TRBV6-3,ASSYRDRGKYYT
TRBJ1-2,.,.,TRBV19,ATQRFGGYGYT
TRBJ2-2,.,TRBD1,TRBV18,ASSPPGTGDGELF
TRBJ1-1,.,.,TRBV28,ASSFRVDGVEAF
TRBJ2-1,.,.,TRBV24-1,ATSDLAGGGGSYNEQF
TRBJ2-7,.,.,TRBV7-9,ASSSTGLGDYEQY
TRBJ2-7,.,TRBD2,TRBV6-2/TRBV6-3,ASSYSLRGSPSGDEQY
TRBJ2-2,.,.,TRBV28,ASTGRTGELF
TRBJ2-3,once,.,TRBV5-8,ASSLMGAYGADTQY
TRBJ2-7,.,.,TRBV9,ASSVGQGYHEQY
TRBJ2-1,.,.,TRBV21-1,ASSRKPGRLAAYNEQF
TRBJ2-1,.,TRBD2,TRBV24-1,ATGGGGLAASGRGEQF
TRBJ2-1,.,.,TRBV24-1,ATSATGAGDNEQF
TRBJ2-7,.,TRBD1,TRBV11-3,ASSLTLGQDSSYEQY
TRBJ2-5,.,TRBD1,TRBV5-4,ASSIDPGQGEETQY
TRBJ2-1,.,TRBD2,TRBV28,ASSPGTSLNEQF
TRBJ2-1,.,TRBD2,TRBV9,ASSAKLADVQI
TRBJ2-3,.,.,TRBV27,ASSPSAGRRSDTQY
TRBJ2-5,.,.,TRBV6-5,ASSYRDSQETQY
TRBJ2-1,.,.,TRBV10-3,AISQLAGEDNEQF
TRBJ1-1,.,.,TRBV29-1,SSVRGERSF
TRBJ2-3,.,TRBD2,TRBV27,ASSFWTSGTDTQY
TRBJ2-2,.,.,TRBV10-3,AISQSGSLEAGELF
TRBJ2-2,few,.,TRBV6-5,ASAGGTNTGELF
TRBJ2-7,once,.,TRBV7-9,ASSERAGPPLSYEQY
TRBJ1-1,.,.,TRBV19,ASSISGAEAF
TRBJ2-1,.,TRBD2,TRBV27,ASSLGTSDNEQF
TRBJ2-1,.,TRBD2,TRBV19,ASSIIAGLNNEQF
TRBJ2-2,.,.,TRBV6-4,ASSYNSVTGELF
TRBJ2-5,.,.,TRBV7-6,ASSFWGGVGLQETQY
TRBJ1-5,few,.,TRBV6-1,ASSEATVYSNQPQH
TRBJ1-1,.,TRBD1,TRBV10-3,AITGTGRTEAF
TRBJ2-1,.,TRBD1,TRBV28,ASSSPDRAPYNEQF
TRBJ2-7,.,.,TRBV18,ASSLENEQY
TRBJ2-3,.,TRBD2,TRBV7-3,ASSLRLAGSSTDTQY
TRBJ2-1,many,TRBD2,TRBV28,ASSSMGTSASSYNEQF
TRBJ1-1,.,TRBD1,TRBV24-1,ATSGPGQGLTEAF
TRBJ2-1,.,TRBD2,TRBV7-3,ASSWKPTSGNEQF
TRBJ2-7,.,TRBD1,TRBV7-2,ASSHQDRGRDEQY
TRBJ1-4,.,.,TRBV7-6,ASSSVPGNEKLF
TRBJ2-1,once,TRBD2,TRBV19,ASRGGAPYNEQF
TRBJ1-1,.,.,TRBV9,ASSVGGGPNTEAF
TRBJ1-1,.,.,TRBV19,ASSILSGIMNTEAF
TRBJ2-2,.,.,TRBV5-1,ASSFSGMNTGELF
TRBJ2-1,.,TRBD1,TRBV9,ASSARTGGWNNEQF
TRBJ1-5,.,TRBD1,TRBV2,ASSGWTGDQPQH
TRBJ2-1,.,TRBD2,TRBV6-5,ASSGLAGFNEQF
TRBJ2-7,.,TRBD2,TRBV5-1,ASSLELAGVEEQY
TRBJ2-7,.,.,TRBV11-2,ASSRNYEQY
TRBJ2-3,.,TRBD2,TRBV9,ASSVGLAGGPVDTQY